This T cell receptor beta chain was sequenced in a study of Ad26.COV2.S vaccination and SARS-CoV-2 variants. Study-level background: Within the COV1001 Ad26.COV2.S trial arm, the donor was enrolled. Participants got Ad26.COV2.S intramuscularly, once or twice 56 days apart. Overall study results and limits: After vaccination, reports described spike-specific CD8+ and CD4+ T cell responses as showing substantial breadth. Placebo and vaccine recipients had non-spike TCR breadth that was similar.

Method: immunoSEQ multiplex PCR; TCRdb's copy keeps in-frame clones and lacks some. The profile shows 290,000 or so clones, around 87% of them singletons. The V segment lost 2 bases and the J segment 5 bases; nucleotides outside the gene matches: 12. CDR3 length equals 18 residues. The germline V gene encodes CDR1 MGHDK and CDR2 SYGVNS. Treatment reported: some 20 received Ad26.COV2.S at low or high dose, single or two shots; several received placebo; per-sample allocation not given. Sampling happened 63 days after the first vaccine or placebo injection. Remarks on this clone: What it binds is unknown.

Here the sequenced sample was peripheral blood, taken in a trial of Ad26.COV2.S vaccine versus placebo. The chain couples TRBV25-1 to TRBJ2-5; TRBD2 aligns across 12 bases. The TCR was taken from a person between 18 and 65 years old who received the Ad26.COV2.S COVID-19 vaccine or a placebo. The CDR3 DNA is TGTGCCAGCAGTGAAGGCCTTGGAACTAGCGGGGGGCGGGAGACCCAGTACTTC. Translated, it gives CASSEGLGTSGGRETQYF.